This TCR beta chain is drawn from a study of control samples from healthy donors and cancer patients. TCRdb keeps only in-frame clones here, not all; method: immunoSEQ multiplex PCR. The table lists about 140,000 clones, 91% of them singletons, with 5.5% to 7.5% in the top ten. The CDR3 extends over 13 amino acids. Germline V gene sequence: CDR1 SNHLY, CDR2 FYNNEI. Trimming took off 4 bases at V and 2 bases at J, with 8 bases between the two ends. The sequenced sample was blood. The chain uses TRBV2 and TRBJ2-5; D is ambiguous. The receptor's source is a man between 18 and 29 years old in good health. CDR3 nucleotide sequence: TGTGCCAGCAGTGTCGGCAGACAAGAGACCCAGTACTTC. Amino acids: CASSVGRQETQYF. The full variable domain, its missing parts supplied by reference TRBV2 and TRBJ2-5, is EPEVTQTPSHQVTQMGQEVILRCVPISNHLYFYWYRQILGQKVEFLVSFYNNEISEKSEIFDDQFSVERPDGSNFTLKIRSTKLEDSAMYFCASSVGRQETQYFGPGTRLLVL.